This paragraph covers one T cell receptor beta chain sequence. Sequencing was performed with immunoSEQ multiplex PCR; in TCRdb, only in-frame clones are kept and a portion is missing. Here the sample spans 1,500 to 2,000 clones, 75% to 80% being singletons. This CDR3 comprises 15 residues. The germline gives CDR1 SGHTA, CDR2 FQGNSA. The junction had 8 bases not matched to a gene; V was cut back by 1 base and J by 7 bases. The data originate from a study of control samples from healthy donors and cancer patients. The sequence was collected from a female donor with lung cancer. Sequencing was performed on formalin-fixed, paraffin-embedded tissue. The V and J genes are TRBV7-2 and TRBJ2-7; 9 bases line up with TRBD2. The CDR3 region is CASSLVLLREGEQYF. CDR3 in DNA: TGTGCCAGCAGCTTAGTTCTTCTGCGGGAGGGAGAGCAGTACTTC.